Given below is one TCR beta chain in context. As yet, its antigen is unknown. This record belongs to a study of T cells after yellow fever vaccination. Study-wide results and caveats: By day 5 rather than day 15, the secondary response had peaked, though it was weaker.

TCRdb ran MiXCR on the 5' RACE reads and lists one entry per CDR3 protein. The sample lists about 580,000 distinct CDR3 sequences, less than 20% occurring once. V was cut by 1 base and J by 3 bases, with 9 bases left in between. The CDR3 has 14 amino acids. CDR1 is SEHNR, CDR2 FQNEAQ, per germline (reference sequence). The chain has TRBV7-9 and TRBJ1-2; no clear D gene. The specimen comprised PBMCs, sampled 5 days after the first yellow fever vaccination. This TCR was sampled from a man aged 18 to 30 who received the YFV17D yellow fever vaccine. The CDR3 spells CASSLELWYYGYTF. CDR3 sequence (DNA): TGTGCCAGCAGCTTAGAACTCTGGTACTATGGCTACACCTTC.